These T cell receptor beta chains were read from a single sample in a study of PD-L1 blockade in urothelial cancer. This table comes from immunoSEQ multiplex PCR, and its TCRdb copy is limited to in-frame clones, with some not included. Of fewer than 45,000 clones listed, approximately 34% are singletons. Sequenced here: tumor tissue, sampled before atezolizumab (anti-PD-L1) treatment. The receptors shown here come from a man in his fifties or sixties with urothelial cancer. CDR3s include the opening cysteine and the closing phenylalanine or tryptophan. A D gene is named only where the DNA matches it firmly. Clone size is not always given. Where it is, it says once, few, many or a class for expanded clones.

v_call: TRBV5-1; clone_size: -; j_call: TRBJ2-3; d_call: TRBD2; cdr3_nt: TGCGCCAGCAGAGACAACGGGGGGGCCGTAGATACGCAGTATTTT; cdr3_aa: CASRDNGGAVDTQYF
v_call: TRBV19; clone_size: -; j_call: TRBJ1-5; d_call: TRBD1; cdr3_nt: TGTGCCAGTAGTCCAGGGGGTAGGTATCAGCCCCAGCATTTT; cdr3_aa: CASSPGGRYQPQHF
v_call: TRBV14; clone_size: -; j_call: TRBJ2-1; d_call: -; cdr3_nt: TGTGCCAGCAGCCAAGATCTTTTTAGGACAGTCAATGAGCAGTTCTTC; cdr3_aa: CASSQDLFRTVNEQFF
v_call: TRBV23-1; clone_size: -; j_call: TRBJ1-1; d_call: -; cdr3_nt: TGCGCCAGCAGTCAGCACCCGACTACTGAAGCTTTCTTT; cdr3_aa: CASSQHPTTEAFF
v_call: TRBV30; clone_size: few; j_call: TRBJ2-4; d_call: TRBD2; cdr3_nt: TGTGCCTGGAGTACGGGGGGCAAAAACATTCAGTACTTC; cdr3_aa: CAWSTGGKNIQYF
v_call: TRBV11-3; clone_size: many; j_call: TRBJ2-2; d_call: TRBD1; cdr3_nt: TGTGCCAGCAGCTTAGACAGGGGGTCCGGGGAGCTGTTTTTT; cdr3_aa: CASSLDRGSGELFF
v_call: TRBV30; clone_size: -; j_call: TRBJ2-3; d_call: -; cdr3_nt: TGTGCCTGGAGTGTGGACTTTACGCAGTATTTT; cdr3_aa: CAWSVDFTQYF
v_call: TRBV11-1; clone_size: few; j_call: TRBJ1-6; d_call: -; cdr3_nt: TGTGCCAGCAGCCGTGGGACAAGCTATAATTCACCCCTCCACTTT; cdr3_aa: CASSRGTSYNSPLHF
v_call: TRBV6-8; clone_size: few; j_call: TRBJ2-5; d_call: -; cdr3_nt: -; cdr3_aa: CAISTSGYGETQYF
v_call: TRBV11-3; clone_size: many; j_call: TRBJ1-2; d_call: -; cdr3_nt: TGTGCCAGCAGCACGGGATCAGCTAACTATGGCTACACCTTC; cdr3_aa: CASSTGSANYGYTF
v_call: TRBV6-9; clone_size: few; j_call: TRBJ1-2; d_call: -; cdr3_nt: TGTGCCAGCAGTTCTCGGACGGGGAACTATGGCTACACCTTC; cdr3_aa: CASSSRTGNYGYTF
v_call: TRBV10-1; clone_size: -; j_call: TRBJ2-7; d_call: TRBD1; cdr3_nt: TGCGCCGGGGACAGAGCTCCCGAGCAGTACTTC; cdr3_aa: CAGDRAPEQYF
v_call: TRBV14; clone_size: -; j_call: TRBJ2-5; d_call: TRBD2; cdr3_nt: TGTGCCAGCAGCCCCGGGGCTAGCGGGGGGGCCGGTGAGACCCAGTACTTC; cdr3_aa: CASSPGASGGAGETQYF
v_call: TRBV6-8; clone_size: few; j_call: TRBJ2-1; d_call: -; cdr3_nt: TGTGCCAGCAGTAGTCCCCCCGGGGGACGACTCTACAATGAGCAGTTCTTC; cdr3_aa: CASSSPPGGRLYNEQFF
v_call: TRBV11-3; clone_size: many; j_call: TRBJ2-7; d_call: -; cdr3_nt: TGTGCCAGCAGCTTTCAGGAAGGCCCCTACGAGCAGTACTTC; cdr3_aa: CASSFQEGPYEQYF